This T cell receptor beta chain was captured in a study of T-cell reconstitution after alpha-beta-depleted transplantation in children. This clonotype has just a few counts. Germline lookup yields CDR1 SGHVS and CDR2 FNYEAQ. V lost 2 bases and J 2 bases, leaving 8 bases between the germline ends. The CDR3 runs 14 residues. Unique molecular identifiers featured in how the TCRbeta library was prepared. TCRdb recomputed calls from the PCR reads with MiXCR, one row per CDR3 protein. The sample consists of about 980,000 distinct CDR3 sequences, about 29% of them appearing once. This sequence originates from a boy in the first two years of life who had a stem cell transplant for SCID, so the T cells may come from the graft donor. The material was PBMCs, mostly from graft donor cells, obtained 360 days after TCRalphabeta/CD19-depleted stem cell transplant. The V and J genes are TRBV7-6 and TRBJ2-3; no definite D call. In DNA, the CDR3 is TGTGCCAGCAGCTTAATCGGCCTCACAGATACGCAGTATTTT. Translation: CASSLIGLTDTQYF.